The source of this T cell receptor (beta chain) is a study of identical twins. Study observations and caveats: For zero-insertion analyses, partial confounding could come from invariant MAIT and iNKT cells.

Worth noting for this clonotype: The target antigen is unknown.

A single record per CDR3 protein comes from TCRdb applying MiXCR to the 5' RACE reads. The repertoire holds roughly 750,000 distinct CDR3 sequences, with around 20% as singletons. The CDR3 totals 18 residues. These data are also associated with another study on T cells expressing NK-cell markers.

Specimen: PBMCs. This clonotype originated in a woman aged 18 to 35 in good health. The chain links TRBV21-1 to TRBJ2-1; TRBD2 is taken as the D call from the table, unchecked against the DNA. TRBV21-1 is noted as a pseudogene. The CDR3 is CASSSRNYLAGPYNEQFF. DNA of the CDR3: TGTGCCAGCAGCTCCCGTAACTATCTAGCGGGGCCTTACAATGAGCAGTTCTTC.